These 2 T cell receptor beta chains originate from one sample sequenced in a study of naive and memory T cell subsets. The beta constant-region primer was an equimolar mix of two oligonucleotides covering TRBC1 and TRBC2. MiXCR, run by TCRdb on the UMI-ligation and nested PCR reads, gives a single entry per CDR3 protein. Of approximately 5,400 distinct CDR3 sequences detected, approximately 6.8% appear once; the ten largest clones hold roughly 40%. The sequenced sample was effector memory CD8+ T cells from blood. Subset indicated: effector memory, CD45RA- CD27-. The origin of the receptors is a human donor in good health.

The sample holds many counts of this clonotype. The gene calls are TRBV6-6 and TRBJ2-1; D call uncertain. The CDR3 has 12 amino acids. Trimming took 5 bases from V and 5 from J, leaving 7 bases between them. Germline loops: CDR1 MNHNY, CDR2 SVGAGI (reference sequence). For the CDR3, the DNA is TGTGCCAGCAGTCGCCCCAACAATGAGCAGTTCTTC. Its translation: CASSRPNNEQFF.

This clonotype is deemed medium-sized (0.01 to 0.1%). The chain couples TRBV20-1 to TRBJ1-1; D might be TRBD1 (5 bases). The CDR3 length is 12 residues. Germline V gives CDR1 DFQATT, CDR2 SNEGSKA (reference sequence). V gave up 8 bases and J gave up 4 bases, with 14 bases separating them. The CDR3 region has the DNA TGCAGTCTCGGCGACAGACCCACTGAAGCTTTCTTT. This gives the protein CSLGDRPTEAFF.